The 16 T cell receptor beta chains given below trace back to one sample, sequenced in a study of T cells in Graves' hyperthyroidism and ophthalmopathy. Amplified TCR beta CDR3 regions derived from RNA transcripts. HTBI primers were the set used in a first-round RT-PCR of the TCR CDR3. TCRdb redid the calling of the multiplex PCR reads with MiXCR, one entry per CDR3 protein. Here the sample spans 600,000 or so distinct CDR3 sequences, about 14% being singletons. The material sequenced was blood. The receptors originated from a woman aged 45-60 years with Graves' ophthalmopathy.

In this sample, this clonotype turned up many times. This rearrangement joins TRBV28 to TRBJ1-5; D not resolved. V gave up 10 bases and J gave up 0 bases, with 16 bases separating them. Germline loops: CDR1 MDHEN, CDR2 SYDVKM. The CDR3 extends over 15 amino acids. The CDR3 coding sequence is TGTGCCATCTATGAGGGCTTCTCTAGCAATCAGCCCCAGCATTTT. Protein sequence: CAIYEGFSSNQPQHF.

The chain links TRBV7-2 to TRBJ1-6; TRBD1 aligns across 9 bases. The CDR3 totals 15 residues. Germline V gene lookup returns CDR1 SGHTA and CDR2 FQGNSA. V was pared by 7 bases and J by 10 bases, with 11 bases of the junction left unmatched. The CDR3 DNA sequence: TGTGCCAGCACCGTTGACGGGACAGGGCGATCACCCCTCCACTTT. Translation gives CASTVDGTGRSPLHF.

This clonotype was seen ten or more times. This sequence joins TRBV12-3 or TRBV12-4 and TRBJ2-2, with 15 bases lining up with TRBD2. This CDR3 comprises 16 residues. The trim removed 6 bases at V and 8 bases at J, leaving 7 bases unmatched. CDR3 bases: TGTGCCAGCAGCCCCGGGACTAGCGGGAGGTGGGGGGAGCTGTTTTTT. It codes for CASSPGTSGRWGELFF.

The J gene is TRBJ1-1, the V gene TRBV6-4; D perhaps matches TRBD1 (6 bases). Germline CDR1 is MRHNA and CDR2 is SNTAGT. CDR3 length: 15 residues. V shed 3 bases and J shed 4 bases, with 15 bases lying between them. DNA of the CDR3: TGTGCCAGCAGTGAACGGGGAGGGGGAATCACTGAAGCTTTCTTT. Amino acid sequence: CASSERGGGITEAFF.

This clonotype has at least ten counts. The rearrangement links TRBV2 to TRBJ1-5; D is unresolved. This CDR3 region has 15 residues. CDR1 is SNHLY, CDR2 FYNNEI, per germline. The V and J ends lost 3 bases and 0 bases respectively, with 9 bases between them. For the CDR3, the DNA is TGTGCCAGCAGTGATGGGATAAATAGCAATCAGCCCCAGCATTTT. Its protein product is CASSDGINSNQPQHF.

A few counts support this clonotype. The V call is TRBV28, the J call TRBJ2-7; TRBD2 agrees at 12 bases. The CDR3 loop spans 14 amino acids. Trimming at V came to 5 bases and at J to 6 bases, leaving 5 bases not matched to a gene. Germline V gene data show CDR1 as MDHEN and CDR2 as SYDVKM. CDR3 in DNA: TGTGCCAGCAGTCAACTAGCGGGAGGAGTCGAGCAGTACTTC. Amino acids: CASSQLAGGVEQYF.

This clonotype was recorded many times. The chain has TRBV24-1 and TRBJ2-1, with D perhaps TRBD1 (5 bases). Germline CDR1 is KGHDR and CDR2 is SFDVKD. This CDR3 region has 14 residues. V dropped 1 base and J dropped 7 bases, with 10 bases sitting between them. This CDR3 reads CATSDFQGRNEQFF. CDR3 sequence (DNA): TGTGCCACCAGTGATTTTCAGGGTCGGAATGAGCAGTTCTTC.

This chain links TRBV6-4 with TRBJ2-1, with no clear D. Trimming removed 8 bases from V and 9 bases from J, with 20 bases in between. This CDR3 is 14 amino acids long. Germline CDR1 MRHNA, CDR2 SNTAGT. As DNA, the CDR3 is TGTGCCAGCGCCCGGAGCCCGGAAAACCCTGAGCAGTTCTTC. Translation gives CASARSPENPEQFF.

This clonotype has a count of ten or more. The chain joins TRBV20-1 to TRBJ2-1; perhaps TRBD1 as D (6 bases). The V gene's germline CDR1 is DFQATT and CDR2 SNEGSKA (reference sequence). This CDR3 comprises 16 residues. Trimming pared 1 base from V and 0 bases from J, leaving 13 bases between. The CDR3 loop is CSARVFTGSSYNEQFF. The CDR3 region has the DNA TGCAGTGCTAGAGTCTTTACAGGGAGCTCCTACAATGAGCAGTTCTTC.

There are many counts of this clonotype. The chain joins TRBV13 to TRBJ2-1, with TRBD2 matching 10 bases. V was pared by 5 bases and J by 6 bases, with 10 bases of the junction left unmatched. Germline loops: CDR1 PRHDT, CDR2 FYEKMQ (reference sequence). This CDR3 has 16 amino acids. The CDR3 region has the DNA TGTGCCAGCAGCAACCTTCTAGCGGGAGAATTCAATGAGCAGTTCTTC. It is translated as CASSNLLAGEFNEQFF.

Here the CDR3 reads CASSLNLLPNTGELFF. The CDR3 nucleotides read TGTGCCAGCAGCTTAAATCTGCTCCCGAACACCGGGGAGCTGTTTTTT. This rearrangement joins TRBV7-9 to TRBJ2-2, with no clear D. The CDR3 sequence is 16 residues long. With 2 bases removed from V and 0 bases from J, the gap between germline ends came to 10 bases. Per the germline V gene, CDR1 is SEHNR and CDR2 is FQNEAQ (reference sequence).

The table lists this clonotype with a few counts. The chain uses TRBV27 and TRBJ2-2, with D perhaps given as TRBD1 or TRBD2 (5 bases each). V was pared by 6 bases and J by 6 bases, with 17 bases between. The CDR3 extends over 15 amino acids. CDR1 is MNHEY, CDR2 SMNVEV, per germline (reference sequence). CDR3 region: CASRAPGPRAGELFF. The DNA of the CDR3 is TGTGCCAGCAGAGCACCGGGACCCCGCGCCGGGGAGCTGTTTTTT.

This clonotype has a count of ten or more. This chain connects TRBV15 to TRBJ1-5; no clear D. V lost 0 bases, J lost 4 bases, and 10 bases lay in between. The V gene's germline CDR1 is LNHNV and CDR2 YYDKDF (reference sequence). The CDR3 runs to 15 residues. CDR3 DNA sequence: TGTGCCACCAGCAGAGATTCCGTGACGAATCAGCCCCAGCATTTT. It translates to CATSRDSVTNQPQHF.

The rearrangement uses TRBV14 and TRBJ2-1, with 14 bases aligning to TRBD2. CDR3 length: 16 residues. With 3 bases clipped from V and 2 bases from J, the junction kept 0 bases outside the gene matches. Germline CDR1 is SGHDN and CDR2 is FVKESK. CDR3 sequence (DNA): TGTGCCAGCAGCCAGGGACTAGCGGGAGCCTACAATGAGCAGTTCTTC. The encoded protein is CASSQGLAGAYNEQFF.

This clonotype was seen at least ten times. The chain employs TRBV20-1 and TRBJ2-7; TRBD2 aligns across 14 bases. V lost 6 bases to trimming and J lost 6 bases; unmatched junction nucleotides: 7. Germline V gene sequence: CDR1 DFQATT, CDR2 SNEGSKA (reference sequence). This CDR3 contains 14 residues. The CDR3 coding sequence is TGCAGTGCATCTCCGGGACTAGCGGGAGTCGAGCAGTACTTC. This encodes CSASPGLAGVEQYF.

The table lists this clonotype with many counts. The rearrangement joins TRBV6-2 or TRBV6-3 to TRBJ1-2; 7 bases line up with TRBD1. Trimming cost V 2 bases and J 8 bases; bases outside gene matches: 8. The germline V gene encodes CDR1 MNHEY and CDR2 SVGEGT. This CDR3 is built from 14 residues. CDR3 sequence: CASSYPTGRRGYTF. The CDR3 bases are TGTGCCAGCAGTTACCCGACAGGGCGGAGAGGCTACACCTTC.